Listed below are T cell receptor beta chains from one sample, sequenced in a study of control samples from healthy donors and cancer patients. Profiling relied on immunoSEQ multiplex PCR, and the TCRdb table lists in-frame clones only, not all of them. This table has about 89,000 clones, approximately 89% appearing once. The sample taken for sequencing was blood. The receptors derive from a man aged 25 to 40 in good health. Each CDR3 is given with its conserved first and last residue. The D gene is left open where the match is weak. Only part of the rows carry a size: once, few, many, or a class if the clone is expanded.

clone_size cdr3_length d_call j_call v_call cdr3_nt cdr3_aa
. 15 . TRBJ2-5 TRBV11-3 TGTGCCAGCAGCTTAGACGGGGGGCCGGGAGAGACCCAGTACTTC CASSLDGGPGETQYF
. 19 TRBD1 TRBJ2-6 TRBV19 TGTGCCAGTAGTCCCGGGACAGGGGAGCTTTTGGGAGGGGCCAACGTCCTGACTTTC CASSPGTGELLGGANVLTF
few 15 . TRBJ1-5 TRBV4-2 TGTGCCAGCAGCCAACGAGACACGAGCAATCAGCCCCAGCATTTT CASSQRDTSNQPQHF
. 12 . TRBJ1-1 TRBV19 TGTGCCAGTAGTAGACAGAACACTGAAGCTTTCTTT CASSRQNTEAFF
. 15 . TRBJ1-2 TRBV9 TGTGCCAGCAGCCCGTACAGTATTCCCGGCGGTGGCTACACCTTC CASSPYSIPGGGYTF
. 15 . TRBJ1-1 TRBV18 TGTGCCAGCTCACTGGGGGGCCTGATGAACACTGAAGCTTTCTTT CASSLGGLMNTEAFF
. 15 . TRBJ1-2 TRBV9 TGTGCCAGCAGCGTAGCTGGGGGCGCGGATAGTGGCTACACCTTC CASSVAGGADSGYTF
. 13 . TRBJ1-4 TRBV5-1 TGCGCCAGCAGCTTGGAGGCTAATGAAAAACTGTTTTTT CASSLEANEKLFF
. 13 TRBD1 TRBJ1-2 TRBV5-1 TGCGCCAGCAGCTTGACAGGGGAATATGGCTACACCTTC CASSLTGEYGYTF
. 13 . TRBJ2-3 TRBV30 TGTGCCGGGGTCTCCCTTCGGACAGATACGCAGTATTTT CAGVSLRTDTQYF
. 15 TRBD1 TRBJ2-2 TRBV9 TGTGCCAGCAGCGCCGGGACAGCGAACACCGGGGAGCTGTTTTTT CASSAGTANTGELFF
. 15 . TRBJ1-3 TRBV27 TGTGCCAGCAGCGTCGACAGAAGCTCTGGAAACACCATATATTTT CASSVDRSSGNTIYF
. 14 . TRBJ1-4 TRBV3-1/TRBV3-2 TGTGCCAGCAGCCAAGGCGCGGGAGGGGAAAAACTGTTTTTT CASSQGAGGEKLFF
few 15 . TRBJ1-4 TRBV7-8 TGTGCCAGCAGCCCTGGGCGGTTATTGGGGGAAAAACTGTTTTTT CASSPGRLLGEKLFF
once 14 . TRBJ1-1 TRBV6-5 TGTGCCAGCAGTTACGCCGGGACGGCTACTGAAGCTTTCTTT CASSYAGTATEAFF